One and the same sample provided the 13 T cell receptor beta chains below, sequenced in a study of blood T cells in healthy people across ages. Combining a sample-barcoded 5' primer with a J-beta primer mix, a second PCR ran for about 6 to 12 cycles. TCRdb re-called the 5' RACE reads with MiXCR, one entry per CDR3 protein. The sample shows 920,000 or so distinct CDR3 sequences, 35% to 50% of them seen only once. The sequencing input was blood. The receptors come from a woman aged 60-75 years in good health.

This clonotype was observed once. V usage is TRBV7-2 and J usage is TRBJ1-4; unclear D gene. CDR3 length: 17 amino acids. Trimming cost V 1 base and J 2 bases, with 14 bases left between them. Per the germline V gene, CDR1 is SGHTA and CDR2 is FQGNSA. The CDR3 loop reads CASSLVSSGGTNEKLFF. DNA of the CDR3: TGTGCCAGCAGCTTAGTTTCGTCAGGTGGGACTAATGAAAAACTGTTTTTT. Using reference TRBV7-2 and TRBJ1-4 for the parts outside the CDR3, the full variable domain is GAGVSQSPSNKVTEKGKDVELRCDPISGHTALYWYRQSLGQGLEFLIYFQGNSAPDKSGLPSDRFSAERTGGSVSTLTIQRTQQEDSAVYLCASSLVSSGGTNEKLFFGSGTQLSVL.

CDR3 coding DNA: TGTGCCAGCAGCTTAGCGGAGGAGGCTGGCTACACCTTC. This translates into CASSLAEEAGYTF. The genes are TRBV7-8 and TRBJ1-2; no clear D gene. This CDR3 contains 13 residues. Deletions cut 0 bases from V and 7 bases from J, with 9 bases between. Germline V CDR1 and CDR2: SGHVS, FQNEAQ.

This clonotype was detected a few times. The V call is TRBV5-1, the J call TRBJ2-5; D possibly matches TRBD1 or TRBD2 (6 bases each). The CDR3 is made up of 15 amino acids. V dropped 2 bases and J dropped 5 bases, with 16 bases sitting between them. Germline CDR1 and CDR2: SGHRS and YFSETQ. DNA for the CDR3: TGCGCCAGCAGCTTAACGGGGGCGCAAGGGGAGACCCAGTACTTC. Its translation is CASSLTGAQGETQYF.

This clonotype has a handful of counts. J is TRBJ2-1 and V is TRBV20-1; tentatively, D is TRBD1 (6 bases). Trimming cost V 6 bases and J 5 bases, with 14 bases left between them. The CDR3 loop spans 13 amino acids. CDR1 and CDR2 from the germline V gene are DFQATT and SNEGSKA (reference sequence). Here the CDR3 DNA reads TGCAGTGCCCGCACGCGGACAGACAATGAGCAGTTCTTC. As protein: CSARTRTDNEQFF.

The rearrangement uses TRBV20-1 and TRBJ1-2, with 7 bases lining up with TRBD1. The ends lost 5 bases at V and 3 bases at J; junction bases unmatched: 9. This CDR3 is built from 14 residues. The germline gives CDR1 DFQATT, CDR2 SNEGSKA (reference sequence). The CDR3 here is CSAGGTGVDYGYTF. The DNA for the CDR3 is TGCAGTGCTGGGGGTACAGGGGTTGACTATGGCTACACCTTC.

This clonotype was picked up a small number of times. The CDR3 DNA is TGTGCCAGCAGGGCTAGCGGGAGCTCCTACGAGCAGTACTTC. It codes for CASRASGSSYEQYF. The chain is built from TRBV12-3 or TRBV12-4 and TRBJ2-7; 10 nucleotides agree with TRBD2. The CDR3 covers 14 residues. The J segment lost 0 bases and the V segment lost 6 bases, leaving 2 bases of the junction unmatched.

J is TRBJ2-7 and V is TRBV29-1; 8 positions agree with TRBD1. V was pared by 7 bases and J by 0 bases, with 8 bases of the junction left unmatched. Germline V lookup: CDR1 SQVTM, CDR2 ANQGSEA. The CDR3 is made up of 14 amino acids. The CDR3 reads CSAKTGASSYEQYF. CDR3 in DNA: TGCAGCGCCAAGACAGGGGCGAGCTCCTACGAGCAGTACTTC.

This chain joins TRBV27 and TRBJ2-1, with 11 bases identical to TRBD1. In germline, CDR1 is MNHEY, CDR2 SMNVEV (reference sequence). The CDR3 spans 15 residues. With V trimmed by 3 bases and J by 6 bases, 4 bases remained unmatched. CDR3 residues: CASSFWTGGFNEQFF. The CDR3 nucleotides are TGTGCCAGCAGTTTTTGGACAGGGGGCTTCAATGAGCAGTTCTTC.

Concerning this clonotype itself: An end of the junction does not agree with germline; a read error may underlie this. J is TRBJ1-2 and V is TRBV20-1; TRBD1 matches 8 bases. This CDR3 spans 11 amino acids. Germline CDR1 DFQATT, CDR2 SNEGSKA (reference sequence). DNA of the CDR3: TGCAGTGCTATGCAGGGGGCTGGCTGCACCTTC. As protein: CSAMQGAGCTF.

This clonotype was observed a handful of times. The J gene is TRBJ2-5, the V gene TRBV9; possibly TRBD2 for D (5 bases). Trimming removed 4 bases at V and 5 bases at J, with 15 bases between. The CDR3 has 14 amino acids. CDR1 is SGDLS and CDR2 is YYNGEE in the germline V gene. CDR3 sequence reads: CASSPTHGGETQYF. CDR3 DNA: TGTGCCAGCAGCCCCACCCACGGAGGCGAGACCCAGTACTTC. The whole variable domain, remainder taken from reference TRBV9 and TRBJ2-5, is DSGVTQTPKHLITATGQRVTLRCSPRSGDLSVYWYQQSLDQGLQFLIQYYNGEERAKGNILERFSAQQFPDLHSELNLSSLELGDSALYFCASSPTHGGETQYFGPGTRLLVL.

In its sample, this clonotype was seen a few times. CDR3 nucleotides: TGTGCCAGCAACTCGGGAATAAGCAATGAGCAGTTCTTC. Protein: CASNSGISNEQFF. V gene TRBV7-9 combines with J gene TRBJ2-1; TRBD2 might be the D (5 bases). This CDR3 region has 13 residues. Trimming pared 7 bases from V and 6 bases from J, leaving 13 bases between. Germline V gene lookup returns CDR1 SEHNR and CDR2 FQNEAQ (reference sequence).

The chain is built from TRBV7-8 and TRBJ1-3; D uncertain. V lost 6 bases, J lost 0 bases, and 9 bases lay in between. Germline V gene data show CDR1 as SGHVS and CDR2 as FQNEAQ. The CDR3 is 14 amino acids. The CDR3 DNA reads as TGTGCCAGCAGGGCAGTGTCCTCTGGAAACACCATATATTTT. Amino acid sequence: CASRAVSSGNTIYF.

This sequence joins TRBV3-1 and TRBJ2-5; the match to TRBD2 covers 10 bases. Near its end, the DNA agrees better with TRBJ2-7, so the J call may be wrong. The CDR3 is 16 residues long. The germline V gene has CDR1 LGHDT and CDR2 YNNKEL (reference sequence). Written as DNA, the CDR3 is TGTGCCAGCAGCCAAGGCCTCGCTAGCGGGAGTTACGAGCAGTACTTC. This sequence encodes CASSQGLASGSYEQYF.